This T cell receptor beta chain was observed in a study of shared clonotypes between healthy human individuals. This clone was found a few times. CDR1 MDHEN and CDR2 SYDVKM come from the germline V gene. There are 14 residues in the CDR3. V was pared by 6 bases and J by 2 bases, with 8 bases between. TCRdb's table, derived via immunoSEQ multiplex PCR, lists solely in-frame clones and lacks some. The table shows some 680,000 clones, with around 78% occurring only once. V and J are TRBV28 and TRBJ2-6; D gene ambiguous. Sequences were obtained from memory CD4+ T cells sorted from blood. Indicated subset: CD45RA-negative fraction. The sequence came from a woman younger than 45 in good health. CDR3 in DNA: TGTGCCAGCAGAGAGAGAGCTGGGGCCAACGTCCTGACTTTC. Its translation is CASRERAGANVLTF.